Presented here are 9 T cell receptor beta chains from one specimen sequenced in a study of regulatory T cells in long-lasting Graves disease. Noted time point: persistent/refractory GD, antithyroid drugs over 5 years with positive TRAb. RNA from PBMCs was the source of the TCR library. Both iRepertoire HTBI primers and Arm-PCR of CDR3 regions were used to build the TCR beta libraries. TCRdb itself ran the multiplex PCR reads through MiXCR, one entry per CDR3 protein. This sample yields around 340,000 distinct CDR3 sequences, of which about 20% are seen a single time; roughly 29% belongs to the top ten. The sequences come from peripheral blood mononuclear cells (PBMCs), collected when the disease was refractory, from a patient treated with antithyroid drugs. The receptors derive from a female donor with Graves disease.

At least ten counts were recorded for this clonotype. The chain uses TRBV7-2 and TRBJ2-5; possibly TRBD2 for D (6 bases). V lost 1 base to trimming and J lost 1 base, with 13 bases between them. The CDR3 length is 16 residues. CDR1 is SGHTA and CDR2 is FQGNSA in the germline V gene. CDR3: CASSLGRGITQETQYF. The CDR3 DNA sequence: TGTGCCAGCAGCTTAGGTCGGGGGATAACCCAAGAGACCCAGTACTTC.

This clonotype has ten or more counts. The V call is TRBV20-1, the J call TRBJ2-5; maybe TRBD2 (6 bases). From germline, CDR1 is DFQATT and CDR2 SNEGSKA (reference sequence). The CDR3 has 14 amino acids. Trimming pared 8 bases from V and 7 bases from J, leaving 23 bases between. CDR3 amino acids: CSSTAAGIPRTQYF. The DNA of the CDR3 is TGCAGTTCCACGGCGGCGGGGATCCCTAGGACCCAGTACTTC.

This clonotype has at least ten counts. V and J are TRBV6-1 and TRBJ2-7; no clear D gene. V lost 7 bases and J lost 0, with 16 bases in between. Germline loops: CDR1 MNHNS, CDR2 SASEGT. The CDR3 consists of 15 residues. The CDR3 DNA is TGTGCCAGCACCTTCGCTCTAGGGCGCTCCTACGAGCAGTACTTC. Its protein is CASTFALGRSYEQYF.

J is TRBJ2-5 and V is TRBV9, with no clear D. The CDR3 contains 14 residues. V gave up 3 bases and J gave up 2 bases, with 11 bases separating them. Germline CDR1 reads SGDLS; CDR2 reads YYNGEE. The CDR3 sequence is CASSAPTDQETQYF. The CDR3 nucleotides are TGTGCCAGCAGCGCACCTACAGATCAAGAGACCCAGTACTTC.

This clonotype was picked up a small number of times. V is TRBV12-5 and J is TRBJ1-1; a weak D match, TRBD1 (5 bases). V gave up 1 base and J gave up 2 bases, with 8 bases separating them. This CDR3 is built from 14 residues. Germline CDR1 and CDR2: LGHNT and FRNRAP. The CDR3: CASGLGGQNTEAFF. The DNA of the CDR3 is TGTGCTAGTGGTTTGGGAGGACAAAACACTGAAGCTTTCTTT.

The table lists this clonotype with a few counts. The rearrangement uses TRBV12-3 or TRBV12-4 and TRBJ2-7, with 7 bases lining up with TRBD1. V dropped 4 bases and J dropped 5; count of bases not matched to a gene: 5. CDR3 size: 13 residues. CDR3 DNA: TGTGCCAGCAGTTCTTTTACAGGGGACGAGCAGTACTTC. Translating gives CASSSFTGDEQYF.

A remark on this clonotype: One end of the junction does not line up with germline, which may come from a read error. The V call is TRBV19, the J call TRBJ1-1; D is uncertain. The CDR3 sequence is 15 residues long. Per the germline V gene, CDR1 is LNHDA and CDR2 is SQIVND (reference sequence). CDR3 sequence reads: CACSVEGGFNTEAFF. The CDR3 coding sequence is TGTGCCTGTAGCGTTGAGGGAGGTTTTAACACTGAAGCTTTCTTT.

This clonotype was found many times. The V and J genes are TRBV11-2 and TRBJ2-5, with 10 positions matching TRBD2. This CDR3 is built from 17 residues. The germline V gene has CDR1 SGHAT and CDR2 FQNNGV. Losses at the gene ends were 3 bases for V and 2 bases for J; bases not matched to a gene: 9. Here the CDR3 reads CASSFVPVAGGQETQYF. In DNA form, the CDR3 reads TGTGCCAGCAGCTTTGTCCCCGTAGCGGGGGGACAAGAGACCCAGTACTTC.

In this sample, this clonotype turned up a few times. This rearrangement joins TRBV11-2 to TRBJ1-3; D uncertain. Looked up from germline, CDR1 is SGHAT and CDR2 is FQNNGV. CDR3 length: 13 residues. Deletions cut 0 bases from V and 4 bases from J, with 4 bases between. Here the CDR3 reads CASSLEWGNTIYF. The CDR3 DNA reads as TGTGCCAGCAGCTTAGAATGGGGAAACACCATATATTTT.